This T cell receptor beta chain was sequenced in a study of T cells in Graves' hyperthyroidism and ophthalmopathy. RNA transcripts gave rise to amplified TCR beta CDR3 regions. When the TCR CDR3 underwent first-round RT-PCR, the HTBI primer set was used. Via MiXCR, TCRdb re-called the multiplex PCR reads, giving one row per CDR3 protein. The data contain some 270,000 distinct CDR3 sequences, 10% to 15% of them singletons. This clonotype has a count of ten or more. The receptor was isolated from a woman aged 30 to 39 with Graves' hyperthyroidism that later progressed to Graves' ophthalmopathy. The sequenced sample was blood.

Here the CDR3 DNA reads TGTGCCAGCAAGGCAGGGAGAGCCTACGAGCAGTACTTC. It yields the protein CASKAGRAYEQYF. The chain employs TRBV28 and TRBJ2-7; D possibly uses TRBD1 or TRBD2 (5 bases each). Looked up from germline, CDR1 is MDHEN and CDR2 is SYDVKM. With 7 bases removed from V and 2 bases from J, the gap between germline ends came to 12 bases. The CDR3 contains 13 residues.